Presented here are 27 T cell receptor beta chains from one specimen sequenced in a study of blood T cell repertoires in COVID-19. The repertoire was sequenced with immunoSEQ multiplex PCR; TCRdb's copy has only in-frame clones and lacks some. Of 150,000 to 200,000 clones listed, about 80% are singletons. Sequencing input: peripheral blood. All receptors come from a woman aged 80 or older with acute or convalescent COVID-19.

V and J are TRBV16 and TRBJ2-1; the match to TRBD1 covers 7 bases. This CDR3 spans 17 amino acids. V lost 0 bases, J lost 4 bases, and 9 bases stayed unmatched. The germline V gene encodes CDR1 KGHSY and CDR2 FQNENV. This chain's CDR3 is CASSQSATGANYNEQFF. The CDR3 nucleotides read TGTGCCAGCAGCCAATCGGCCACAGGGGCGAATTACAATGAGCAGTTCTTC. Supplemented by reference TRBV16 and TRBJ2-1, the full variable domain reads GEEVAQTPKHLVRGEGQKAKLYCAPIKGHSYVFWYQQVLKNEFKFLISFQNENVFDETGMPKERFSAKCLPNSPCSLEIQATKLEDSAVYFCASSQSATGANYNEQFFGPGTRLTVL.

The chain recombines TRBV5-1 with TRBJ1-6; TRBD1 aligns across 8 bases. Germline CDR1 and CDR2: SGHRS and YFSETQ. Losses at the gene ends were 0 bases for V and 5 bases for J; bases not matched to a gene: 1. This CDR3 contains 15 residues. CDR3 sequence: CASSLAGQDNSPLHF. The DNA for the CDR3 is TGCGCCAGCAGCTTGGCGGGACAGGATAATTCACCCCTCCACTTT.

The chain is built from TRBV7-6 and TRBJ1-3, with D hard to call. V was pared by 3 bases and J by 0 bases, with 9 bases between. The CDR3 extends over 15 amino acids. CDR1 and CDR2 (germline): SGHVS, FNYEAQ. CDR3 sequence: CASSLFSGSGNTIYF. The DNA for the CDR3 is TGTGCCAGCAGCTTGTTTAGCGGCTCTGGAAACACCATATATTTT.

The chain employs TRBV4-1 and TRBJ2-3; the D gene is possibly TRBD2 (6 bases). V shed 0 bases and J shed 4 bases, with 11 bases lying between them. Per germline, CDR1 MGHRA and CDR2 YSYEKL. CDR3 length equals 15 residues. CDR3 DNA sequence: TGCGCCAGCAGCCAAGATCCGGGAGTTGCAGATACGCAGTATTTT. This encodes CASSQDPGVADTQYF.

This clone was recorded many times. V usage is TRBV6-2 or TRBV6-3 and J usage is TRBJ2-1, with TRBD2 matching over 15 bases. V dropped 2 bases and J dropped 9; count of bases not matched to a gene: 8. CDR1 is MNHEY and CDR2 is SVGEGT in the germline V gene. This CDR3 is 17 amino acids long. CDR3 in DNA: TGTGCCAGCAGTTACAGGGGCGTGGGACTAGCGGGGGGTGAGCAGTTCTTC. Its translation: CASSYRGVGLAGGEQFF.

V usage is TRBV7-3 and J usage is TRBJ2-2, with D perhaps TRBD2 (6 bases). Per germline, CDR1 SGHTA and CDR2 FQGTGA. V was shortened by 2 bases and J by 6 bases, with 10 bases between the two germline ends. There are 14 residues in the CDR3. The CDR3 is CASSLDSGAGELFF. CDR3 sequence (DNA): TGTGCCAGCAGCTTAGATTCGGGGGCCGGGGAGCTGTTTTTT.

This chain links TRBV15 with TRBJ2-3, with 8 bases matching TRBD2. V dropped 4 bases and J dropped 0; count of bases not matched to a gene: 3. Germline V CDR1 and CDR2: LNHNV, YYDKDF (reference sequence). This CDR3 contains 15 residues. The CDR3 region has the DNA TGTGCCACCAGCATAGCGGGACCTAGCACAGATACGCAGTATTTT. Encoded protein: CATSIAGPSTDTQYF.

This clone has just a few counts. The chain combines TRBV11-2 with TRBJ2-5; weak D call: TRBD2 (7 bases). The CDR3 is made up of 17 amino acids. Germline-derived CDR1 and CDR2 are SGHAT and FQNNGV. Trimming left V 1 base short and J 5 bases short, with 20 bases between. The DNA of the CDR3 is TGTGCCAGCAGCTTAGGTCCCCCGGGGGGCCGAGGGGAGACCCAGTACTTC. It is translated as CASSLGPPGGRGETQYF.

V is TRBV6-5 and J is TRBJ1-2; 9 bases are a match to TRBD1. Trimming took 4 bases from V and 2 from J; bases not matched to a gene: 5. From germline, CDR1 is MNHEY and CDR2 SVGAGI. This CDR3 spans 15 amino acids. The CDR3: CASSSADRGNYGYTF. CDR3 bases: TGTGCCAGCAGTTCCGCCGACAGGGGGAACTATGGCTACACCTTC.

About this clone itself: Other DNA sequences of this sample code for an identical CDR3. The chain links TRBV5-6 to TRBJ1-2, with 7 positions matching TRBD1. The V and J ends lost 1 base and 6 bases, in that order; junction bases with no gene match: 3. Germline V gene lookup returns CDR1 SGHDT and CDR2 YYEEEE. This CDR3 contains 13 residues. This CDR3 reads CASSLRQGDGYTF. The CDR3 region has the DNA TGTGCCAGCAGCTTGCGACAGGGTGATGGCTACACCTTC.

The rearrangement links TRBV3-1 (or the pseudogene TRBV3-2) to TRBJ2-7; TRBD1 might be the D (6 bases). CDR3 length: 13 amino acids. The V end was cut by 3 bases, the J end by 4 bases, with 10 bases between. The germline V gene has CDR1 LGHDT and CDR2 YNNKEL (reference sequence). The CDR3 protein is CASSHGTPYEQYF. DNA of the CDR3: TGTGCCAGCAGCCACGGGACACCTTACGAGCAGTACTTC.

The chain has TRBV6-5 and TRBJ1-2; D perhaps matches TRBD1 (5 bases). CDR3 size: 12 residues. Deletions cut 2 bases from V and 8 bases from J, with 9 bases between. Germline CDR1 reads MNHEY; CDR2 reads SVGAGI. The CDR3: CASSYGGGGYTF. The CDR3 nucleotides read TGTGCCAGCAGTTACGGCGGGGGGGGCTACACCTTC.

This chain connects TRBV5-1 to TRBJ1-4, with D unresolved. This CDR3 is 15 amino acids long. The germline V gene encodes CDR1 SGHRS and CDR2 YFSETQ. Trimming left V 4 bases short and J 4 bases short, with 14 bases between. CDR3 bases: TGCGCCAGCAGCCGCACGGGATTTTATAATGAAAAACTGTTTTTT. This translates into CASSRTGFYNEKLFF.

The V call is TRBV29-1, the J call TRBJ2-1; 10 bases agree with TRBD2. Losses at the gene ends were 0 bases for V and 7 bases for J; bases not matched to a gene: 9. Germline V lookup: CDR1 SQVTM, CDR2 ANQGSEA. This CDR3 is built from 16 residues. DNA of the CDR3: TGCAGCGTTGAAGATCCGGCTAGCGGGAGAGGGAATGAGCAGTTCTTC. Amino acid sequence: CSVEDPASGRGNEQFF.

The chain combines TRBV5-1 with TRBJ1-2, with TRBD1 as a possible D gene (5 bases). Germline V gene data show CDR1 as SGHRS and CDR2 as YFSETQ. The CDR3 runs to 14 residues. Trimming cost V 2 bases and J 4 bases, with 12 bases left between them. The CDR3 sequence is CASSFNRGSYGYTF. The CDR3 DNA reads TGCGCCAGCAGCTTTAATCGGGGGTCCTATGGCTACACCTTC.

The chain carries TRBV23-1 and TRBJ1-4; 7 bases match TRBD1. TRBV23-1 is an open reading frame, and its role is uncertain. The CDR3 has 16 amino acids. Trimming took 3 bases from V and 6 from J; bases not matched to a gene: 10. The CDR3 reads CASSHPYTGVDEKLFF. The DNA of the CDR3 is TGCGCCAGCAGTCACCCTTACACAGGGGTCGATGAAAAACTGTTTTTT.

The chain employs TRBV7-2 and TRBJ2-7; TRBD1 agrees at 8 bases. The CDR3 has 13 residues. CDR1 SGHTA and CDR2 FQGNSA come from the germline V gene. Trimming at V came to 6 bases and at J to 2 bases, leaving 3 bases not matched to a gene. The CDR3 sequence: CASRQGGPYEQYF. The CDR3 DNA reads TGTGCCAGCAGACAGGGGGGCCCCTACGAGCAGTACTTC.

This clone occurred once. The V call is TRBV11-2, the J call TRBJ1-1; 7 positions match TRBD1. Germline CDR1 and CDR2: SGHAT and FQNNGV. This CDR3 region has 16 residues. The ends lost 5 bases at V and 0 bases at J; junction bases unmatched: 9. The CDR3 DNA sequence: TGTGCCAGCAGCATAAGGGGACAGCCGATGAACACTGAAGCTTTCTTT. It translates to CASSIRGQPMNTEAFF.

The CDR3 region has the DNA TGCAGTGCTAGTTCGACAGGGGCGGCGGGGCCTTTGGGGGCCAACGTCCTGACTTTC. This translates into CSASSTGAAGPLGANVLTF. The chain carries TRBV20-1 and TRBJ2-6, with 8 positions matching TRBD1. The CDR3 contains 19 residues. The V segment lost 3 bases and the J segment 4 bases; nucleotides outside the gene matches: 17. CDR1 and CDR2 from the germline V gene are DFQATT and SNEGSKA (reference sequence).

V gene TRBV5-4 combines with J gene TRBJ2-2, with TRBD2 matching over 7 bases. Germline CDR1 and CDR2: SGHNT and YYREEE (reference sequence). V lost 3 bases to trimming and J lost 0 bases; unmatched junction nucleotides: 2. The CDR3 consists of 15 residues. CDR3 coding DNA: TGTGCCAGCAGCTCCGGACTAGCGAACACCGGGGAGCTGTTTTTT. Its protein product is CASSSGLANTGELFF.

J is TRBJ2-1 and V is TRBV10-3; 8 nucleotides agree with TRBD2. The CDR3 is 13 amino acids. Germline V lookup: CDR1 ENHRY, CDR2 SYGVKD. Germline trimming cut 11 bases from V and 2 bases from J; bases unmatched to any gene: 5. CDR3 nucleotides: TGTGCCTCCTCACTAGCGGCCTACAATGAGCAGTTCTTC. Its protein is CASSLAAYNEQFF.

The J gene is TRBJ2-3, the V gene TRBV5-1, with 9 positions matching TRBD2. The CDR3 consists of 16 residues. Germline lookup yields CDR1 SGHRS and CDR2 YFSETQ. V gave up 4 bases and J gave up 2 bases; unmatched junction bases: 8. The chain's CDR3 is CASSPGTSLFTDTQYF. CDR3 bases: TGCGCCAGCAGCCCGGGGACTAGCTTATTCACAGATACGCAGTATTTT.

This clone has only one observation. V gene TRBV28 combines with J gene TRBJ2-7; 8 bases agree with TRBD2. From germline, CDR1 is MDHEN and CDR2 SYDVKM. This CDR3 contains 13 residues. Unmatched junction bases numbered 5, after V lost 8 bases and J lost 2 bases. The CDR3 DNA reads as TGTGCCAGCTCACTAGCGGCCGCCTACGAGCAGTACTTC. Residues: CASSLAAAYEQYF.

This clone has just a few counts. The chain couples TRBV7-9 to TRBJ2-7; D might be TRBD2 (6 bases). The CDR3 contains 15 residues. Germline V gene sequence: CDR1 SEHNR, CDR2 FQNEAQ (reference sequence). V shed 2 bases and J shed 9 bases, with 20 bases lying between them. The CDR3 sequence: CASSLFGAGTYGQYF. The CDR3 DNA sequence: TGTGCCAGCAGCTTATTCGGGGCGGGAACCTATGGGCAGTACTTC. The variable domain in full, completed from reference TRBV7-9 and TRBJ2-7, reads DTGVSQNPRHKITKRGQNVTFRCDPISEHNRLYWYRQTLGQGPEFLTYFQNEAQLEKSRLLSDRFSAERPKGSFSTLEIQRTEQGDSAMYLCASSLFGAGTYGQYFGPGTRLTVT.

The chain carries TRBV3-1 (or the pseudogene TRBV3-2) and TRBJ2-7, with 9 bases aligning to TRBD2. Germline loops: CDR1 LGHDT, CDR2 YNNKEL (reference sequence). The length of the CDR3 is 14 residues. Unmatched junction bases numbered 1, after V lost 3 bases and J lost 1 base. CDR3 in amino acids: CASSHLAGSYEQYF. The CDR3, as DNA: TGTGCCAGCAGCCACCTAGCGGGATCCTACGAGCAGTACTTC.

The chain employs TRBV12-2 and TRBJ1-1. TRBV12-2 has pseudogene status. The CDR3 runs to 17 residues. CDR3 bases: TGTGCAAGTCGCTCCACCGAGCCTGGTCCAAGGAACACTGAAGCTTTCTTT. This sequence encodes CASRSTEPGPRNTEAFF.

V gene TRBV2 combines with J gene TRBJ2-3; D not certain. Trimming stripped 5 bases from V and 2 bases from J, with 8 bases between. The germline V gene has CDR1 SNHLY and CDR2 FYNNEI. The length of the CDR3 is 13 residues. CDR3 nucleotides: TGTGCCAGCAGTCCTTCCTCCACAGATACGCAGTATTTT. This encodes CASSPSSTDTQYF.